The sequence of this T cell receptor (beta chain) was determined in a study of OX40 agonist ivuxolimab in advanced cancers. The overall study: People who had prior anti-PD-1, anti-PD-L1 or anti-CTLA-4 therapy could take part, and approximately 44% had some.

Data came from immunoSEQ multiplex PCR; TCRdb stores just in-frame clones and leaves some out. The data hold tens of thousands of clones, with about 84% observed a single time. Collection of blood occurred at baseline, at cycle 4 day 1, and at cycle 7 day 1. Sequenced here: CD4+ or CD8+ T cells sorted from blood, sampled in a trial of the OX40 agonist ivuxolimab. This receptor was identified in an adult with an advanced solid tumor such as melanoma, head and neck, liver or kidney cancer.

The DNA of the CDR3 is TGTGCCAGCAGCCAAGCTAGCACAGGGGGTTGGTACGAGCAGTACTTC. It encodes CASSQASTGGWYEQYF. V and J are TRBV4-2 and TRBJ2-7; the match to TRBD1 covers 8 bases. CDR1 and CDR2 (germline): LGHNA, YNFKEQ. V shed 1 base, J shed 4 bases, and the junction held 9 bases outside the gene matches. The CDR3 consists of 16 residues.